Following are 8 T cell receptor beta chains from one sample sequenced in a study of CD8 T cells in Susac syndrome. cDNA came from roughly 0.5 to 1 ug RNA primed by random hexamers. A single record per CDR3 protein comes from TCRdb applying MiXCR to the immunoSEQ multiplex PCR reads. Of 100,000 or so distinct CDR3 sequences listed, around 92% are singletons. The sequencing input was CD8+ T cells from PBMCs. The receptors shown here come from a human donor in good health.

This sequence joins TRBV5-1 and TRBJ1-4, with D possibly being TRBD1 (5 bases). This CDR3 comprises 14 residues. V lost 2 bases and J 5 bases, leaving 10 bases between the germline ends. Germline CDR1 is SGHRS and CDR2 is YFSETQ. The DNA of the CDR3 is TGCGCCAGCAGCTTTTCAGGGAAGAATGAAAAACTGTTTTTT. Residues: CASSFSGKNEKLFF.

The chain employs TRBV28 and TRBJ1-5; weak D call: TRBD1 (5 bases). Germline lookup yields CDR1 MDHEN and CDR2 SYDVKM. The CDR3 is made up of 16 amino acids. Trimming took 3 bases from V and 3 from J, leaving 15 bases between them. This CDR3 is CASSLAGGGYNQPQHF. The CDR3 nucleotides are TGTGCCAGCAGTTTGGCGGGGGGGGGATACAATCAGCCCCAGCATTTT.

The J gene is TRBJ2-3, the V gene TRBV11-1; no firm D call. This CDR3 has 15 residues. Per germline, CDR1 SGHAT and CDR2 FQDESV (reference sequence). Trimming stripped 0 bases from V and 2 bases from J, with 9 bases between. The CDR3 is CASSLASEFTDTQYF. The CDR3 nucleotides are TGTGCCAGCAGCTTAGCTTCGGAGTTCACAGATACGCAGTATTTT. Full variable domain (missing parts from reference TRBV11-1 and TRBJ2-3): EAEVAQSPRYKITEKSQAVAFWCDPISGHATLYWYRQILGQGPELLVQFQDESVVDDSQLPKDRFSAERLKGVDSTLKIQPAELGDSAMYLCASSLASEFTDTQYFGPGTRLTVL.

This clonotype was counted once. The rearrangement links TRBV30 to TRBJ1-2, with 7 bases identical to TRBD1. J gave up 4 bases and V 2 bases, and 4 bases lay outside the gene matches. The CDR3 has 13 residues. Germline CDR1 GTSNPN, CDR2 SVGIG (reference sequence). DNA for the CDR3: TGTGCCTGGAGTTTTGACAGGGCCTATGGCTACACCTTC. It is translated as CAWSFDRAYGYTF.

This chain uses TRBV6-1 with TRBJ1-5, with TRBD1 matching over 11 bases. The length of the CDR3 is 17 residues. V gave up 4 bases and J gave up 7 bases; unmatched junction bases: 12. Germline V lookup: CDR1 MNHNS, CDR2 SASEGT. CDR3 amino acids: CASSVGVGTGGQQPQHF. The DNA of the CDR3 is TGTGCCAGCAGTGTAGGGGTGGGGACAGGGGGGCAGCAGCCCCAGCATTTT.

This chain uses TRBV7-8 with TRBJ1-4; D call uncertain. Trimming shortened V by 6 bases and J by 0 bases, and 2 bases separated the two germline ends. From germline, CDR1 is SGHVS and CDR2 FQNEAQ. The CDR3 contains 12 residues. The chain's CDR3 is CASSATNEKLFF. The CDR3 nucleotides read TGTGCCAGCAGTGCAACTAATGAAAAACTGTTTTTT.

The CDR3 DNA sequence: TGCAGCGTTGAACTGGGGAATACTAACTATGGCTACACCTTC. This gives the protein CSVELGNTNYGYTF. V usage is TRBV29-1 and J usage is TRBJ1-2; no definite D call. Per the germline V gene, CDR1 is SQVTM and CDR2 is ANQGSEA. V was cut by 2 bases and J by 0 bases, with 10 bases left in between. The CDR3 spans 14 residues. The whole variable domain, filled in from reference TRBV29-1 and TRBJ1-2, reads SAVISQKPSRDICQRGTSLTIQCQVDSQVTMMFWYRQQPGQSLTLIATANQGSEATYESGFVIDKFPISRPNLTFSTLTVSNMSPEDSSIYLCSVELGNTNYGYTFGSGTRLTVV.

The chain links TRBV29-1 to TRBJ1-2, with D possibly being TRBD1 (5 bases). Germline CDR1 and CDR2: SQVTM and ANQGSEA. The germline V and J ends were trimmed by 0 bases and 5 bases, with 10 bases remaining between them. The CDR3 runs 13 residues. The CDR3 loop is CSVEEGLKYGYTF. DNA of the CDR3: TGCAGCGTTGAAGAGGGACTGAAGTATGGCTACACCTTC.